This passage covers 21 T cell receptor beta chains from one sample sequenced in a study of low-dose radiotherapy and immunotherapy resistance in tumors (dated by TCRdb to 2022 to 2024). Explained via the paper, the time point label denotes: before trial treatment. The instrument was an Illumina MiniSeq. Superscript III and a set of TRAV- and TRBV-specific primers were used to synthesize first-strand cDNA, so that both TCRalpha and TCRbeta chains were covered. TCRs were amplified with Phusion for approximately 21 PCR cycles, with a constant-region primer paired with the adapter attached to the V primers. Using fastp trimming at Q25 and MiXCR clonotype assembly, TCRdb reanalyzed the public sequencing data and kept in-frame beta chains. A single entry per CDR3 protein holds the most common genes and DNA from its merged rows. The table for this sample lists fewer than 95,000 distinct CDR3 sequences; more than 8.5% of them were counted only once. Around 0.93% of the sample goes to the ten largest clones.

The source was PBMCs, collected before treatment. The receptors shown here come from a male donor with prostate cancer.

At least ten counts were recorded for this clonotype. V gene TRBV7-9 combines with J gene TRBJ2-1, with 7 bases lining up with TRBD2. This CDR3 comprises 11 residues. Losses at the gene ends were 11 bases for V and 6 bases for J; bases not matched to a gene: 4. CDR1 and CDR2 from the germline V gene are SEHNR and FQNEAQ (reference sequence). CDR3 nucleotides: TGTGCCGGACTAGTTACCAATGAGCAGTTCTTC. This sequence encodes CAGLVTNEQFF.

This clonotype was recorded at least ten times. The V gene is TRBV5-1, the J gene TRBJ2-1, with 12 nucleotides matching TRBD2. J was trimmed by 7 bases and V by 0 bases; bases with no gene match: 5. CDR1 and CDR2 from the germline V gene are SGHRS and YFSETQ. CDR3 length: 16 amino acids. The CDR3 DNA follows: TGCGCCAGCAGCTTGGGACTAGCGGGAGTTCAGAATGAGCAGTTCTTC. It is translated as CASSLGLAGVQNEQFF. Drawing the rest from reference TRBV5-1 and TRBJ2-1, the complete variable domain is KAGVTQTPRYLIKTRGQQVTLSCSPISGHRSVSWYQQTPGQGLQFLFEYFSETQRNKGNFPGRFSGRQFSNSRSEMNVSTLELGDSALYLCASSLGLAGVQNEQFFGPGTRLTVL.

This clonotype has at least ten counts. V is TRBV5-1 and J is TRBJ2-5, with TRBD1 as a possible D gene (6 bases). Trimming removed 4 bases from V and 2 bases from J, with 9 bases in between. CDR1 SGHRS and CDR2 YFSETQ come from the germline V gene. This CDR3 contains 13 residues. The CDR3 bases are TGCGCCAGCAGCCGGACAGAACAAGAGACCCAGTACTTC. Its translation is CASSRTEQETQYF.

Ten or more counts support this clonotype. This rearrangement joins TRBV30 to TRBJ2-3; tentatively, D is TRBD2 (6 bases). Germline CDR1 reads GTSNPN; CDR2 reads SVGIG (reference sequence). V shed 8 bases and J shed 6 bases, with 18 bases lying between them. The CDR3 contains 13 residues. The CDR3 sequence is CALGTGVGDTQYF. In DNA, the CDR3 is TGTGCCCTTGGGACGGGAGTGGGTGATACGCAGTATTTT. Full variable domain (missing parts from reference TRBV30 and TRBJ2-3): SQTIHQWPATLVQPVGSPLSLECTVEGTSNPNLYWYRQAAGRGLQLLFYSVGIGQISSEVPQNLSASRPQDRQFILSSKKLLLSDSGFYLCALGTGVGDTQYFGPGTRLTVL.

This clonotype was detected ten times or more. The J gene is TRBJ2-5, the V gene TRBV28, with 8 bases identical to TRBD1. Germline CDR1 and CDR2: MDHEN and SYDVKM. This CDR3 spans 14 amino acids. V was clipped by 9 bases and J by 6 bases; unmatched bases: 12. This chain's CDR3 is CASKLQGAEKTQYF. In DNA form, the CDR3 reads TGTGCCAGTAAACTGCAGGGGGCGGAAAAGACCCAGTACTTC. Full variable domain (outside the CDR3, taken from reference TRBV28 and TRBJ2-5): DVKVTQSSRYLVKRTGEKVFLECVQDMDHENMFWYRQDPGLGLRLIYFSYDVKMKEKGDIPEGYSVSREKKERFSLILESASTNQTSMYLCASKLQGAEKTQYFGPGTRLLVL.

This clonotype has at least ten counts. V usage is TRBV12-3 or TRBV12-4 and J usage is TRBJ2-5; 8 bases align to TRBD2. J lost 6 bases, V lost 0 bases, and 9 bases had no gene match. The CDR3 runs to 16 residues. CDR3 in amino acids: CASSLASGNTRKTQYF. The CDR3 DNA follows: TGTGCCAGCAGTTTAGCTAGCGGGAACACTCGTAAGACCCAGTACTTC.

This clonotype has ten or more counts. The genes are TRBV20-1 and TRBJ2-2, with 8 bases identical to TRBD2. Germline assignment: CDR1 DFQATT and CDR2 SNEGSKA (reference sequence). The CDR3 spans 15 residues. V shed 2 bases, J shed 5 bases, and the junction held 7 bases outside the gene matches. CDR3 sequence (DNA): TGCAGTGCTAGAAAGGCGGGAGGCGGTACCGGGGAGCTGTTTTTT. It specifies CSARKAGGGTGELFF.

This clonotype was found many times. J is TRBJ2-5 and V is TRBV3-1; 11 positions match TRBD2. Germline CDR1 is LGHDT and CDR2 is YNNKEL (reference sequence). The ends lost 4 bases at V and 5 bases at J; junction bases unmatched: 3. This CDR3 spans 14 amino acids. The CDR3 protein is CASSPGLAGETQYF. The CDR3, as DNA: TGTGCCAGCAGCCCCGGACTAGCGGGCGAGACCCAGTACTTC.

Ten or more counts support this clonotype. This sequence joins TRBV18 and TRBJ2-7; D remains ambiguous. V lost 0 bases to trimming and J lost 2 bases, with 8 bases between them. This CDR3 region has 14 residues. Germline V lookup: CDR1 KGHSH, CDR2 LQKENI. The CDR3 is CASSPPNNPYEQYF. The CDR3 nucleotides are TGTGCCAGCTCACCACCGAACAACCCCTACGAGCAGTACTTC.

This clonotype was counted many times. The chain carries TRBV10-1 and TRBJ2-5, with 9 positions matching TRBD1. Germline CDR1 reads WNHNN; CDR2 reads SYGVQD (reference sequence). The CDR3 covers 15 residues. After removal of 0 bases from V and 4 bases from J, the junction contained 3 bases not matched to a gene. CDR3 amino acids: CASSESDRGGETQYF. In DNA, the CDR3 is TGCGCCAGCAGTGAGTCGGACAGGGGTGGAGAGACCCAGTACTTC.

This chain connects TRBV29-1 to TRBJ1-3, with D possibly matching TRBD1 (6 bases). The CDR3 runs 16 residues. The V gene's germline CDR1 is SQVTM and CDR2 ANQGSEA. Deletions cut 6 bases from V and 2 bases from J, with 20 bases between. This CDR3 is CSVGGTGMSTGNTIYF. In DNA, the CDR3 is TGCAGCGTGGGGGGAACAGGGATGTCTACTGGAAACACCATATATTTT.

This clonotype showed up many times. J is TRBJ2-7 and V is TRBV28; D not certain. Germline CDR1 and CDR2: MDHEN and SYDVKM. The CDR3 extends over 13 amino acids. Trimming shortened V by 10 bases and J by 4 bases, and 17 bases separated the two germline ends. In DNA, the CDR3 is TGTGCCACTGCGCTCCCCCAGTGGTACGAGCAGTACTTC. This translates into CATALPQWYEQYF.

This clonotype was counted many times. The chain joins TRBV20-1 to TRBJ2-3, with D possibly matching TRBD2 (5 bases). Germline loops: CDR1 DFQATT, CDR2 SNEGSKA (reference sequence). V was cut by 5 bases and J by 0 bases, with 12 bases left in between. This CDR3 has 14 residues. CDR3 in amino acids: CSAPKAVSTDTQYF. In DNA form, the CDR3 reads TGCAGTGCTCCTAAAGCGGTTAGCACAGATACGCAGTATTTT.

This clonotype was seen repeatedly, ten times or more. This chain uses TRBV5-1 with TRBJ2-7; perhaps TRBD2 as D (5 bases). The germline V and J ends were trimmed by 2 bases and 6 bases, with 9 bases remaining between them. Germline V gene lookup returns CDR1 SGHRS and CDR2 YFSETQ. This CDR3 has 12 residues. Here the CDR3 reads CASSFAGGEQYF. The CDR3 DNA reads TGCGCCAGCAGCTTTGCAGGAGGCGAGCAGTACTTC.

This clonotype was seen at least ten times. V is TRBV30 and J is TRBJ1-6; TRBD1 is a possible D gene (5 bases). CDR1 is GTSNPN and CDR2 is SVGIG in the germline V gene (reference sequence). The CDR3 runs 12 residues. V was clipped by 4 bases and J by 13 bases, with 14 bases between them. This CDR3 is CAWTRSQGPLHF. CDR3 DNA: TGTGCCTGGACACGGAGTCAGGGCCCCCTCCACTTT.

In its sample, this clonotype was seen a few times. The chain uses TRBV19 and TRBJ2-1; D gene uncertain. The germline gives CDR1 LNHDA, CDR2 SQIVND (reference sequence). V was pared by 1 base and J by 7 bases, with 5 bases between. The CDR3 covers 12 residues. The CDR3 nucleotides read TGTGCCAGTAGTATAGGCGAGAATGAGCAGTTCTTC. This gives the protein CASSIGENEQFF.

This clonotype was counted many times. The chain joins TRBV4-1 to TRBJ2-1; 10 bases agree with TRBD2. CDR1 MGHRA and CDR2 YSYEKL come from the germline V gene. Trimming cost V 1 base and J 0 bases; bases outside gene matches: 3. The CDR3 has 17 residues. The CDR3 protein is CASSQGPSGSSYNEQFF. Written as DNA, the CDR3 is TGCGCCAGCAGCCAAGGTCCTAGCGGGAGCTCCTACAATGAGCAGTTCTTC.

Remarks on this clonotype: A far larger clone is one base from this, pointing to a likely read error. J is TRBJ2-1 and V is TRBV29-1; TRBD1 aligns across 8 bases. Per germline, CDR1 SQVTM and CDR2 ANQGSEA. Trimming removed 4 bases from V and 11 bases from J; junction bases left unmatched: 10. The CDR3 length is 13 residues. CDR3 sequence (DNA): TGCAGCGTTGGTGGGACAGGCCTTACGAAGCAGTTCTTC. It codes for CSVGGTGLTKQFF.

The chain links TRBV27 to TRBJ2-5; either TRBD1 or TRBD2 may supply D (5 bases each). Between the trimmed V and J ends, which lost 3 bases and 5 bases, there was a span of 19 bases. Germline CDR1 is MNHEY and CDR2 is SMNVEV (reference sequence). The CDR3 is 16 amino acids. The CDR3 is CASSLGLGTRGETQYF. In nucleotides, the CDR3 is TGTGCCAGCAGTTTGGGATTGGGGACGCGTGGGGAGACCCAGTACTTC.

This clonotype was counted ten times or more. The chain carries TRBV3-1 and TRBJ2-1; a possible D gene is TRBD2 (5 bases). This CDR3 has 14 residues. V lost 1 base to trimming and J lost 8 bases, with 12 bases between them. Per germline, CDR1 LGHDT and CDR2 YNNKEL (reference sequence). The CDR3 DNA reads TGTGCCAGCAGCCAAGCGGCGGGTAACTATGAGCAGTTCTTC. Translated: CASSQAAGNYEQFF.

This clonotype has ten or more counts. The CDR3 nucleotides read TGTGCCAGCAGCTTTGAGACAGGGGGCCGGAATCAGCCCCAGCATTTT. Its protein product is CASSFETGGRNQPQHF. This chain uses TRBV5-8 with TRBJ1-5, with 10 bases lining up with TRBD1. Per the germline V gene, CDR1 is SGHTS and CDR2 is YDEGEE. V was clipped by 2 bases and J by 4 bases; unmatched bases: 6. The CDR3 runs 16 residues.